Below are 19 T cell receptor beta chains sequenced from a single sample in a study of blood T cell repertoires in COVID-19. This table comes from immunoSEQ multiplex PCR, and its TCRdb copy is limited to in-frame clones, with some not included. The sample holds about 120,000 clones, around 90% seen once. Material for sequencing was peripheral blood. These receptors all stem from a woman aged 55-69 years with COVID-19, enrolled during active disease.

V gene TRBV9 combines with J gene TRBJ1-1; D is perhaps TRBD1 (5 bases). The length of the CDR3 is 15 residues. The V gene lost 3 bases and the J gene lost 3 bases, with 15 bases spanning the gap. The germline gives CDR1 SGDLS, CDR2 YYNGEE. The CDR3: CASSALSRADTEAFF. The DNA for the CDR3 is TGTGCCAGCAGCGCCCTGAGCAGGGCGGACACTGAAGCTTTCTTT. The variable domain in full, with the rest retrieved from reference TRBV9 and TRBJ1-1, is DSGVTQTPKHLITATGQRVTLRCSPRSGDLSVYWYQQSLDQGLQFLIQYYNGEERAKGNILERFSAQQFPDLHSELNLSSLELGDSALYFCASSALSRADTEAFFGQGTRLTVV.

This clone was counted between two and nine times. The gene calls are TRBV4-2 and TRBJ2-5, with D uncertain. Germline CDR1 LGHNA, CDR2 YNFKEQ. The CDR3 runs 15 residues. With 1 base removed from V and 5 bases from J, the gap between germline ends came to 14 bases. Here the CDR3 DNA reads TGTGCCAGCAGCCAAGTGTCCCTAGGAGCTGAGACCCAGTACTTC. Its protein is CASSQVSLGAETQYF.

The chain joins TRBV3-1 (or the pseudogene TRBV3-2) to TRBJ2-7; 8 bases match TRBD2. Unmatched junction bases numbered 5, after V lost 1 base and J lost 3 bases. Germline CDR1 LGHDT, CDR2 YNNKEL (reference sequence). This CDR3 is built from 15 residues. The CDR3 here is CASSQGSGANYEQYF. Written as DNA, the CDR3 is TGTGCCAGCAGCCAAGGTAGCGGGGCCAACTACGAGCAGTACTTC.

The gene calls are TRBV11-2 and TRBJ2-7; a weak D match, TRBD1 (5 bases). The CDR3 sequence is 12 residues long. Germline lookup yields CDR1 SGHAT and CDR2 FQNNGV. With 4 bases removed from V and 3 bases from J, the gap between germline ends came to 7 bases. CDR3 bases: TGTGCCAGCAGCTCGCAGGGCTACGAGCAGTACTTC. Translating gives CASSSQGYEQYF.

The CDR3 spells CASSLVLGQSYEQYF. The DNA for the CDR3 is TGTGCCAGCAGCTTAGTTCTGGGACAGTCCTACGAGCAGTACTTC. The genes are TRBV7-9 and TRBJ2-7; TRBD1 matches 7 bases. The CDR3 extends over 15 amino acids. Germline loops: CDR1 SEHNR, CDR2 FQNEAQ (reference sequence). Trimming at V came to 1 base and at J to 1 base, leaving 4 bases not matched to a gene.

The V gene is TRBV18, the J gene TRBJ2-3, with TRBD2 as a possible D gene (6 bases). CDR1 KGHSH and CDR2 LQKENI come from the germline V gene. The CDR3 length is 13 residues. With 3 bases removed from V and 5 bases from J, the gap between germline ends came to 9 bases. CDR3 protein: CASSPLEGDTQYF. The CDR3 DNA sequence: TGTGCCAGCTCACCCCTGGAGGGAGATACGCAGTATTTT.

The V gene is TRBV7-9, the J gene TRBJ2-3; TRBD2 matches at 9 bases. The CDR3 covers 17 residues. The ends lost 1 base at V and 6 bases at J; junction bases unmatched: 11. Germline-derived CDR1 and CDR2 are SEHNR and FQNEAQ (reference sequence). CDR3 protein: CASSLDLGGGAADTQYF. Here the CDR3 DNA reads TGTGCCAGCAGCTTAGATTTGGGCGGGGGGGCCGCGGATACGCAGTATTTT. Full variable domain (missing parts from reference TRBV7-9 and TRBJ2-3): DTGVSQNPRHKITKRGQNVTFRCDPISEHNRLYWYRQTLGQGPEFLTYFQNEAQLEKSRLLSDRFSAERPKGSFSTLEIQRTEQGDSAMYLCASSLDLGGGAADTQYFGPGTRLTVL.

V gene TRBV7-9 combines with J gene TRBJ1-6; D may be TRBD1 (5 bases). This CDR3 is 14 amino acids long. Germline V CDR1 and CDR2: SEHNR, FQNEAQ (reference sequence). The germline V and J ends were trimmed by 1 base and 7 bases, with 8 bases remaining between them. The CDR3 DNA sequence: TGTGCCAGCAGCTTAGACAGGTCAAATTCACCCCTCCACTTT. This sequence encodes CASSLDRSNSPLHF.

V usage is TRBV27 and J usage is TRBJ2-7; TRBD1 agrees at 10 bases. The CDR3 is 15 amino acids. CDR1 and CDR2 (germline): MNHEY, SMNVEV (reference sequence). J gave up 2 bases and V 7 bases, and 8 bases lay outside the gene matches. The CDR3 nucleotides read TGTGCCAGCAAGTACCGGGACAGGGGAGCCTACGAGCAGTACTTC. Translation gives CASKYRDRGAYEQYF.

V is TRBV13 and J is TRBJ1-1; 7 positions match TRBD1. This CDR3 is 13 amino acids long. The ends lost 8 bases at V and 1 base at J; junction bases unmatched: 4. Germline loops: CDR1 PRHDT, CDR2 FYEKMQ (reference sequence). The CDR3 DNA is TGTGCCAGCTTAGAGGGGGCGAACACTGAAGCTTTCTTT. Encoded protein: CASLEGANTEAFF.

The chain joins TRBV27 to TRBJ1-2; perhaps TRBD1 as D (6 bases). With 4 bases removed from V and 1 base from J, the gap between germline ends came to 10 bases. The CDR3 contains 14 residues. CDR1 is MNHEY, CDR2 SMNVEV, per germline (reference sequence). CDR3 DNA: TGTGCCAGCAGTTCCGGGACAAATAACTATGGCTACACCTTC. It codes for CASSSGTNNYGYTF.

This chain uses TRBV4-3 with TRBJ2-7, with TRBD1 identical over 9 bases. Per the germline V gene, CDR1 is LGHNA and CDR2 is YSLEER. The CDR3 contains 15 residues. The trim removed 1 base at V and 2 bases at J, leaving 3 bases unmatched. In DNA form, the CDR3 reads TGCGCCAGCAGCCAAGGGACAGGGGCAGCCTACGAGCAGTACTTC. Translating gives CASSQGTGAAYEQYF.

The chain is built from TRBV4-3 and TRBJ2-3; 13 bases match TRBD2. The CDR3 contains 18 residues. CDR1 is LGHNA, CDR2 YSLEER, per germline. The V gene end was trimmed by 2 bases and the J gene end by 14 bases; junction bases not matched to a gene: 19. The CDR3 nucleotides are TGCGCCAGCAGCCAAAGGCCCTTCCGGGGGACTAGCGGGACAGGAAGGTATTTT. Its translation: CASSQRPFRGTSGTGRYF.

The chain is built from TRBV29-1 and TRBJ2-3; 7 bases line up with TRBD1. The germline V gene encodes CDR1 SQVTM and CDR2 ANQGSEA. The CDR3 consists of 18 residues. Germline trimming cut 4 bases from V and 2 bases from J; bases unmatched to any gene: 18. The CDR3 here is CSVGFLRTGLKLTDTQYF. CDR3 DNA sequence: TGCAGCGTTGGCTTCCTCCGGACAGGCCTTAAACTCACAGATACGCAGTATTTT.

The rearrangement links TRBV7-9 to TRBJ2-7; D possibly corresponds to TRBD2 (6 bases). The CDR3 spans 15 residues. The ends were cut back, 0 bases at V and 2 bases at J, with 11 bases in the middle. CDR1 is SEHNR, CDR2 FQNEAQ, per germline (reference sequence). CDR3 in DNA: TGTGCCAGCAGCTTAGCGGGGACTTACACCTACGAGCAGTACTTC. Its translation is CASSLAGTYTYEQYF.

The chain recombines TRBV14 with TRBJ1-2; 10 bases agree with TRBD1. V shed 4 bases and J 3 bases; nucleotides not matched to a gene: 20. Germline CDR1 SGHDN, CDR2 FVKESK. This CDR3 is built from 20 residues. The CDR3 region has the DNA TGTGCCAGCAGCCGCAAGCCGTCAACTCGGGGACAGGGGACATACTATGGCTACACCTTC. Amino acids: CASSRKPSTRGQGTYYGYTF.

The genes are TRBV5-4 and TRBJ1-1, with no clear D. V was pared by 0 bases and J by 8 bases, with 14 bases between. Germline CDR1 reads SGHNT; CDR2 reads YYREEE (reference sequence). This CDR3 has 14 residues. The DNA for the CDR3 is TGTGCCAGCAGCTTGGGCCAGGCTGGGCTCGAAGCTTTCTTT. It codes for CASSLGQAGLEAFF. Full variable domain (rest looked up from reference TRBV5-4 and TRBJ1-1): ETGVTQSPTHLIKTRGQQVTLRCSSQSGHNTVSWYQQALGQGPQFIFQYYREEENGRGNFPPRFSGLQFPNYSSELNVNALELDDSALYLCASSLGQAGLEAFFGQGTRLTVV.

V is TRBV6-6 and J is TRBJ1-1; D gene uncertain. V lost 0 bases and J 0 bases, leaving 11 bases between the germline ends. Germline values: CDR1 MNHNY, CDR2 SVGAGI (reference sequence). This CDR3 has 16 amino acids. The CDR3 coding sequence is TGTGCCAGCAGTTACTCGATAGGCAGGTTGAACACTGAAGCTTTCTTT. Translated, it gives CASSYSIGRLNTEAFF.

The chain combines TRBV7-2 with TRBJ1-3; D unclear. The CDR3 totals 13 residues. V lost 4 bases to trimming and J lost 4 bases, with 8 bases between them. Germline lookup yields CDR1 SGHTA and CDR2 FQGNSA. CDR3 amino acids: CASSYTRGNTIYF. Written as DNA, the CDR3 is TGTGCCAGCAGCTATACACGCGGAAACACCATATATTTT.